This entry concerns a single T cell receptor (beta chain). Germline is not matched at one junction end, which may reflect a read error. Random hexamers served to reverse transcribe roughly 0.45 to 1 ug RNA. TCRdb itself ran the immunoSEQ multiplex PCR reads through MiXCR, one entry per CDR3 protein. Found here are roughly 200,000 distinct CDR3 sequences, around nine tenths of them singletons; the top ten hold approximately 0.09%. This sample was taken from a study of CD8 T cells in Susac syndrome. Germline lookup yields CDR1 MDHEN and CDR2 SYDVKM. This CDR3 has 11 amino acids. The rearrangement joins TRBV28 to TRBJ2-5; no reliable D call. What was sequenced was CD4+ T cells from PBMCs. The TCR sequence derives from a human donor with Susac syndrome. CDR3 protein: CASNRQETQHF. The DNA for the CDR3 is TGTGCCAGCAATCGCCAAGAGACCCAGCACTTC.